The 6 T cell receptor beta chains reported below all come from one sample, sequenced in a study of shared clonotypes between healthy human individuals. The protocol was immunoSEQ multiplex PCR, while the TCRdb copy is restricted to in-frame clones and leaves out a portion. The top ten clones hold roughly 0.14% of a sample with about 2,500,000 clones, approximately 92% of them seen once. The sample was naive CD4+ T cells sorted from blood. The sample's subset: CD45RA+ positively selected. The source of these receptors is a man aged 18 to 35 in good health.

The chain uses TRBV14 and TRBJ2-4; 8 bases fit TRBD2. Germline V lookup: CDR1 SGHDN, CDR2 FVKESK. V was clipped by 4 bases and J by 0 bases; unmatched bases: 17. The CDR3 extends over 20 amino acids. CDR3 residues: CASSPAWTSSLSLAKNIQYF. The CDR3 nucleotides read TGTGCCAGCAGCCCCGCTTGGACTAGCAGTTTATCTTTAGCCAAAAACATTCAGTACTTC.

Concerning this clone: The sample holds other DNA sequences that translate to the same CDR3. The CDR3 loop reads CASSLSPGTGETQYF. CDR3 bases: TGTGCCAGCAGTTTAAGCCCCGGGACGGGGGAGACCCAGTACTTC. The chain uses TRBV27 and TRBJ2-5; D possibly uses TRBD1 or TRBD2 (5 bases each). V lost 2 bases, J lost 5 bases, and 15 bases lay in between. CDR1 and CDR2 from the germline V gene are MNHEY and SMNVEV (reference sequence). The CDR3 has 15 residues.

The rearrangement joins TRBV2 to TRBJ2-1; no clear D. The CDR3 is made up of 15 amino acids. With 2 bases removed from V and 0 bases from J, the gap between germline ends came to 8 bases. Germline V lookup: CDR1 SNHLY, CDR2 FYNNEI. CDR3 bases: TGTGCCAGCAGTGAACGACAAAACTCCTACAATGAGCAGTTCTTC. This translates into CASSERQNSYNEQFF. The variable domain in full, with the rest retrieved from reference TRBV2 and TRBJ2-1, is EPEVTQTPSHQVTQMGQEVILRCVPISNHLYFYWYRQILGQKVEFLVSFYNNEISEKSEIFDDQFSVERPDGSNFTLKIRSTKLEDSAMYFCASSERQNSYNEQFFGPGTRLTVL.

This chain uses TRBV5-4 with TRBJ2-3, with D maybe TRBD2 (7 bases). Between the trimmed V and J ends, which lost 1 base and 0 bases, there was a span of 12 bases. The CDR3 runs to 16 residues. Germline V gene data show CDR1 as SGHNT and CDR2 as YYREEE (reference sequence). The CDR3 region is CASSLLGGASTDTQYF. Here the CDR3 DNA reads TGTGCCAGCAGCTTGTTAGGGGGGGCGAGCACAGATACGCAGTATTTT.

This CDR3 is CASSLGFFDPYNSPLHF. Written as DNA, the CDR3 is TGTGCCAGCAGCTTAGGGTTTTTTGACCCTTATAATTCACCCCTCCACTTT. This chain connects TRBV7-2 to TRBJ1-6; no definite D call. V lost 1 base and J 4 bases, leaving 14 bases between the germline ends. CDR1 SGHTA and CDR2 FQGNSA come from the germline V gene. CDR3 length equals 17 residues.

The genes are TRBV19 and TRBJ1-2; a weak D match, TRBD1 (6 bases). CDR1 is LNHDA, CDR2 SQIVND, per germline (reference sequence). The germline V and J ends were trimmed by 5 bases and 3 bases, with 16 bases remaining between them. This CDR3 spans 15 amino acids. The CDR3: CASSLRTVGYYGYTF. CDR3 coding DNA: TGTGCCAGTAGTCTTAGGACAGTAGGTTACTATGGCTACACCTTC.